This is a list of T cell receptor beta chains from one sample in a study of blood T cell repertoires in COVID-19. The data were produced by immunoSEQ multiplex PCR, yet TCRdb's version contains in-frame clones alone and is incomplete. Among approximately 65,000 clones listed, around 83% were seen once. The sample comprised peripheral blood. The receptors were sampled from a man in his fifties with acute or convalescent COVID-19. The CDR3 runs from the conserved cysteine through the conserved F or W.

V gene	J gene	CDR3 protein
TRBV13	TRBJ2-7	CASSLYKNRGRGYEQYF
TRBV7-2	TRBJ2-3	CASSEETGRGVRDTQYF
TRBV2	TRBJ2-2	CASGSGVSAGELFF
TRBV28	TRBJ2-3	CASSLREDRGSDTQYF
TRBV28	TRBJ1-2	CASRPQGPYGYTF
TRBV6-1	TRBJ2-7	CASSERGTSPAYEQYF
TRBV2	TRBJ1-3	CASSPLISGNTIYF
TRBV18	TRBJ1-2	CASSPGPANYGYTF
TRBV10-3	TRBJ2-1	CAIRASGGTVNEQFF
TRBV5-4	TRBJ2-1	CASSLALAGIWNEQFF
TRBV6-2/TRBV6-3	TRBJ1-2	CASSYGGMEYGYTF
TRBV14	TRBJ2-1	CASSAIPGYNEQFF
TRBV18	TRBJ1-5	CASSPDRVVQPQHF
TRBV28	TRBJ1-5	CASSQAGFNQPQHF
TRBV7-3	TRBJ2-3	CASSLYSGSGGISDTQYF
TRBV7-9	TRBJ2-7	CASSPPPRQGTYEQYF
TRBV4-1	TRBJ1-5	CASSQEEGLLPQHF
TRBV7-9	TRBJ2-3	CASSLPTTSTDTQYF
TRBV18	TRBJ1-1	CASSPNLASSGNTEAFF
TRBV5-4	TRBJ2-1	CASSLDASGTYNEQFF
TRBV20-1	TRBJ1-5	CSVGSNQPQHF
TRBV14	TRBJ2-1	CASSQGGDRGFF
TRBV6-1	TRBJ2-1	CATTSVPYNEQFF
TRBV29-1	TRBJ1-3	CSVDGGAGAGNTIYF
TRBV2	TRBJ1-4	CASSVDRGRNEKLFF
TRBV2	TRBJ2-5	CASSKTGPMETQYF
TRBV30	TRBJ1-2	CASDGRPLYGYTF
TRBV5-4	TRBJ1-1	CASRILGGNTEAFF
TRBV4-1	TRBJ2-7	CASSQERGTTYEQYF
TRBV2	TRBJ2-7	CASSGGQFYEQYF
TRBV19	TRBJ1-5	CASSTESNQPQHF
TRBV18	TRBJ2-5	CASSRELAGVGETQYF
TRBV5-1	TRBJ1-1	CASSLSQNTEAFF
TRBV7-9	TRBJ2-3	CASSKNRVSGTDTQYF
TRBV9	TRBJ2-1	CASSVGLTSYNEQFF
TRBV7-6	TRBJ2-1	CASSSSGRASNEQFF
TRBV7-9	TRBJ2-1	CASSLGVTSGRGGVNEQFF
TRBV2	TRBJ1-5	CASSPSGGTQPQHF
TRBV6-5	TRBJ1-4	CASSYADRNEKLFF
TRBV4-1	TRBJ2-7	CASSQGTTPPYEQYF
TRBV5-6	TRBJ1-3	CASSPGTEGNTIYF
TRBV9	TRBJ1-4	CASSATGGEKLFF
TRBV6-5	TRBJ2-7	CASRLGQDEQYF
TRBV3-1/TRBV3-2	TRBJ2-6	CASSHGRSGANVLTF
TRBV29-1	TRBJ1-6	CSVGDTDNSPLHF
TRBV12-3/TRBV12-4	TRBJ1-1	CASRGHEAFF